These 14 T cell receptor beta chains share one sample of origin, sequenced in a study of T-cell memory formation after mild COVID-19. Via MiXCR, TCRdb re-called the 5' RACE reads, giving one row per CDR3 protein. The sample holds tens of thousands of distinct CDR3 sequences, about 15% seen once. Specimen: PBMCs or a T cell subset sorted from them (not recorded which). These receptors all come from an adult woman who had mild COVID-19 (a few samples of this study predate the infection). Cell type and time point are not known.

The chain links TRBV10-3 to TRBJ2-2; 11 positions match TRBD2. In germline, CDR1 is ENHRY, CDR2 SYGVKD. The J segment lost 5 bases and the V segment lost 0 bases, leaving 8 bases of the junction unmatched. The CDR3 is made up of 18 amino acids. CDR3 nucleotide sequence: TGTGCCATCAGTGAGTCGCGGCTAGCGGGAGGAGAAACCGGGGAGCTGTTTTTT. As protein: CAISESRLAGGETGELFF.

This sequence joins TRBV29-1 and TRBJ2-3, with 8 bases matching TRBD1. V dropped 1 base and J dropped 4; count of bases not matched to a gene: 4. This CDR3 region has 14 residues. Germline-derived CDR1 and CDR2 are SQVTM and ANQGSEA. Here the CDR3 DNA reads TGCAGCGTTGAAGTGGGACAGGTGGCAGATACGCAGTATTTT. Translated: CSVEVGQVADTQYF.

In nucleotides, the CDR3 is TGCAGCGCAAAGAGAGAGAGGATGAACACTGAAGCTTTCTTT. This gives the protein CSAKRERMNTEAFF. The genes are TRBV29-1 and TRBJ1-1, with D hard to call. Trimming removed 7 bases from V and 0 bases from J, with 15 bases in between. The CDR3 length is 14 residues. Germline values: CDR1 SQVTM, CDR2 ANQGSEA.

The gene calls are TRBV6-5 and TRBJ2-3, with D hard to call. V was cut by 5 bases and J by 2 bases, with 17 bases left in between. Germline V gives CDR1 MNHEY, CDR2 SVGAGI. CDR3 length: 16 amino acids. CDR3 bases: TGTGCCAGCAGTCCCGATACCGGTTCGATCACAGATACGCAGTATTTT. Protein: CASSPDTGSITDTQYF.

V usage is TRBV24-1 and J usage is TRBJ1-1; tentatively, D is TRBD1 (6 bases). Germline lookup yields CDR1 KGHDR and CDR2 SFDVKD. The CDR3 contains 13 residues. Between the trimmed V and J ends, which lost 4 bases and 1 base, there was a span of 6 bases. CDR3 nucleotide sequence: TGTGCCACCAGTGAAGGGGGGAACACTGAAGCTTTCTTT. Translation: CATSEGGNTEAFF.

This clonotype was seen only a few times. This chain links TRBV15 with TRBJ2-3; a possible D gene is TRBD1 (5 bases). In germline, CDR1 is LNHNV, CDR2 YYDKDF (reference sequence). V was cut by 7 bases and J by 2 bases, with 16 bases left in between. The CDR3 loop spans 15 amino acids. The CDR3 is CATKETGMNTDTQYF. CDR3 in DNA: TGTGCCACCAAAGAAACAGGAATGAACACAGATACGCAGTATTTT.

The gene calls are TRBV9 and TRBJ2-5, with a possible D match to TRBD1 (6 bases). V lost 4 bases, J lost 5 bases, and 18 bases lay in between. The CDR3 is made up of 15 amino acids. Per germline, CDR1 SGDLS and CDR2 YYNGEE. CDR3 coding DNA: TGTGCCAGCAGCCCAGGGACAACCTGGCGGGAGACCCAGTACTTC. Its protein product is CASSPGTTWRETQYF.

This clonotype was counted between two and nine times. The CDR3 here is CASSARQGAGETQYF. CDR3 DNA: TGTGCCAGCAGTGCCCGACAGGGGGCTGGAGAGACCCAGTACTTC. This chain uses TRBV2 with TRBJ2-5; 10 nucleotides line up with TRBD1. The CDR3 has 15 residues. Germline CDR1 SNHLY, CDR2 FYNNEI. V lost 4 bases, J lost 4 bases, and 6 bases stayed unmatched. Looking up the rest from reference TRBV2 and TRBJ2-5 gives the full variable domain: EPEVTQTPSHQVTQMGQEVILRCVPISNHLYFYWYRQILGQKVEFLVSFYNNEISEKSEIFDDQFSVERPDGSNFTLKIRSTKLEDSAMYFCASSARQGAGETQYFGPGTRLLVL.

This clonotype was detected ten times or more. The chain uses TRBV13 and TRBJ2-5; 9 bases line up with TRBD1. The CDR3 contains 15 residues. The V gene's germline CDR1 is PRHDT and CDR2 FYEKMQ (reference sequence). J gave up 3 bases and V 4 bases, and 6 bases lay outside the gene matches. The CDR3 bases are TGTGCCAGCAGCTCAACAGGGGGCAGGAAAGAGACCCAGTACTTC. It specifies CASSSTGGRKETQYF.

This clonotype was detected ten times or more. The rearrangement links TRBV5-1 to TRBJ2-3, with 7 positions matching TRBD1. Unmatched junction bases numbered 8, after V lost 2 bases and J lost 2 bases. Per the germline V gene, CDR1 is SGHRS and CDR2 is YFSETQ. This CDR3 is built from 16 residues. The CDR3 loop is CASSLMPGQTTDTQYF. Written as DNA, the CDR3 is TGCGCCAGCAGCTTAATGCCGGGACAGACCACAGATACGCAGTATTTT.

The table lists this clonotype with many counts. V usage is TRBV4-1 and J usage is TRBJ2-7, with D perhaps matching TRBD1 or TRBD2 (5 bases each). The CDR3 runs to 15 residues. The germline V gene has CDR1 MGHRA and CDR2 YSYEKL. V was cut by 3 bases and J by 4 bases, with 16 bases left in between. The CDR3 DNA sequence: TGCGCCAGCAGCCATAGTAGGGGAGATTCATACGAGCAGTACTTC. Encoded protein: CASSHSRGDSYEQYF.

CDR3 nucleotides: TGTGCCAGCAGCCGACAGGGAATTTACAATGAGCAGTTCTTC. Its protein is CASSRQGIYNEQFF. The rearrangement links TRBV14 to TRBJ2-1; 7 bases are shared with TRBD1. The V and J ends lost 4 bases and 4 bases, in that order; junction bases with no gene match: 4. Germline values: CDR1 SGHDN, CDR2 FVKESK. The CDR3 has 14 residues.

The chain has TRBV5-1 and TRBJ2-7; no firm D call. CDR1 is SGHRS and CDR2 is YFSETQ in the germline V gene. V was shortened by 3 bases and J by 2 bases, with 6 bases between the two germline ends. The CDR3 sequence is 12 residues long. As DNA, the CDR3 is TGCGCCAGCAGCTATGGGACCTACGAGCAGTACTTC. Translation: CASSYGTYEQYF.

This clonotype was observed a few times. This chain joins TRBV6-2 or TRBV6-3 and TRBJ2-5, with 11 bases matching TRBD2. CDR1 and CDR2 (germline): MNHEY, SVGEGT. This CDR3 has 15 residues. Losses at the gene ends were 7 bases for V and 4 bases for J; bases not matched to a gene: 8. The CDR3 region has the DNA TGTGCCAGCACCTTTACTAGCGGGGGTTCAGAGACCCAGTACTTC. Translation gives CASTFTSGGSETQYF.